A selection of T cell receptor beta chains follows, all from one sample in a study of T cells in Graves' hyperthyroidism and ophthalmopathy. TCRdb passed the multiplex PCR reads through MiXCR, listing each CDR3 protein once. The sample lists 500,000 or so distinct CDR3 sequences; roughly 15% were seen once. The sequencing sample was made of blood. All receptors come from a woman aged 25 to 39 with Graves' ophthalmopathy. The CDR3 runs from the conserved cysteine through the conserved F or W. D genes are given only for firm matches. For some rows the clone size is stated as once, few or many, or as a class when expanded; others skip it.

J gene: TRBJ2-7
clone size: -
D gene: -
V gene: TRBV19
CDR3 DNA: TGTGCCAGTAGTTCGGAGCAGGGGTGGACCTACGAGCAGTACTTC
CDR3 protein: CASSSEQGWTYEQYF

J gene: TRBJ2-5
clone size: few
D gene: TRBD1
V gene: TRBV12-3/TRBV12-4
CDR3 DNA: TGTGCCAGCAGTTTGGCGACAGGGTTGCGAGAGACCCAGTACTTC
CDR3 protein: CASSLATGLRETQYF

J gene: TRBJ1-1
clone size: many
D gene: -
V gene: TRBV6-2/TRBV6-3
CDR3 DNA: TGTGCCAGCAACAATCACCCCAAGAACACTGAAGCTTTCTTT
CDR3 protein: CASNNHPKNTEAFF

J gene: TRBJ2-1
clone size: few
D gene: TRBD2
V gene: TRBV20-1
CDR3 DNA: TGCAGTGCTAGACGGGTGGCGGGAGGGATATCAAGGCAGTTCTTC
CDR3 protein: CSARRVAGGISRQFF

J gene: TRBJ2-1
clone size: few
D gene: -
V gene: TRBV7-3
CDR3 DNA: TGTGCCAGCAGCCCCGGCGCCGCTGAGCAGTTCTTC
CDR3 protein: CASSPGAAEQFF

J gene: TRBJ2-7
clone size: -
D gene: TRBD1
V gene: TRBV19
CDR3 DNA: TGTGCCAGCGGACAGGGACGTGACTACGAGCAGTACTTC
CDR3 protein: CASGQGRDYEQYF

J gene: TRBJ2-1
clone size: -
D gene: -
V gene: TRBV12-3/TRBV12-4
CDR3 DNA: TGTGCCAGCAGTTTATTAGGGTCGGATGAGCAGTTCTTC
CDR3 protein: CASSLLGSDEQFF

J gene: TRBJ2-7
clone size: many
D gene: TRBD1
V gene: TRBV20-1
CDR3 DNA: TGCAGTGCGAGGACAGGACTGGTCTCCTACGAGCAGTACTTC
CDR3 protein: CSARTGLVSYEQYF

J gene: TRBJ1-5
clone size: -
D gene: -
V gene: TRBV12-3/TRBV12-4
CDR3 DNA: TGTGCCAGCAGTTTAGAGGCCACAGATTGGAGCAATCAGCCCCAGCATTTT
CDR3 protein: CASSLEATDWSNQPQHF

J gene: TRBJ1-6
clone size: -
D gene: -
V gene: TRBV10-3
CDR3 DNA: TGTGCCATCAGGGATGGATTAGGCACCCTCCACTTT
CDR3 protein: CAIRDGLGTLHF

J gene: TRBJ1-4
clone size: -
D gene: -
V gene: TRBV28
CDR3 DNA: TGTGCCAGCAGAGTCGGTGGTGAAAAACTGTTTTTT
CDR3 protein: CASRVGGEKLFF